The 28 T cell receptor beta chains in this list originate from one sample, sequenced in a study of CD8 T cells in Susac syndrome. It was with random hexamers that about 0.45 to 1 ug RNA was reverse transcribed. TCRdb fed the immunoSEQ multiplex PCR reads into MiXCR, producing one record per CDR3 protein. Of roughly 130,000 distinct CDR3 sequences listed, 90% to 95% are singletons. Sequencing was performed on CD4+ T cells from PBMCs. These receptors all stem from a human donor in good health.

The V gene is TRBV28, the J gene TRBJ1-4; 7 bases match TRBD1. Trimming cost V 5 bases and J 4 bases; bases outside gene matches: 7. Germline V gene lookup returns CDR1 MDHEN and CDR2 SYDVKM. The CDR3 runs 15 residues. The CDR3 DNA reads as TGTGCCAGCAGTCTTTGGGGACAGAATAATGAAAAACTGTTTTTT. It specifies CASSLWGQNNEKLFF.

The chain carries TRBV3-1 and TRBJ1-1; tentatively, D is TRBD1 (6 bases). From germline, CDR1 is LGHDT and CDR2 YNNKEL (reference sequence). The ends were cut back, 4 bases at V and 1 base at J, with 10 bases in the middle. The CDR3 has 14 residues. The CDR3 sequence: CASSLEGGNTEAFF. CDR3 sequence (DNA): TGTGCCAGCAGCCTCGAAGGGGGGAACACTGAAGCTTTCTTT.

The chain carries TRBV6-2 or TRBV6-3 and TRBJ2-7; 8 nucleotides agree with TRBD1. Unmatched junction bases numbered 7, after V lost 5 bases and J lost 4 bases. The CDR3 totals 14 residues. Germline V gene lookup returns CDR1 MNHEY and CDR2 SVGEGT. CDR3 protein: CASSVPGQDYEQYF. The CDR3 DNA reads TGTGCCAGCAGTGTACCGGGACAGGATTACGAGCAGTACTTC.

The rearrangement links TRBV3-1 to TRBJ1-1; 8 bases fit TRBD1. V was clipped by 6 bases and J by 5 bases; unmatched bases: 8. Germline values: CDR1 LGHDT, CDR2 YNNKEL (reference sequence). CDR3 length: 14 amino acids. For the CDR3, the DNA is TGTGCCAGCAGTCTAGGACAGGGAAGGACTGAAGCTTTCTTT. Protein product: CASSLGQGRTEAFF.

In nucleotides, the CDR3 is TGTGCCACCCACAGGGGAGCAGCGAACTATGGCTACACCTTC. Protein product: CATHRGAANYGYTF. The rearrangement uses TRBV6-1 and TRBJ1-2; TRBD1 matches at 7 bases. Germline lookup yields CDR1 MNHNS and CDR2 SASEGT. This CDR3 spans 14 amino acids. V dropped 10 bases and J dropped 2; count of bases not matched to a gene: 10.

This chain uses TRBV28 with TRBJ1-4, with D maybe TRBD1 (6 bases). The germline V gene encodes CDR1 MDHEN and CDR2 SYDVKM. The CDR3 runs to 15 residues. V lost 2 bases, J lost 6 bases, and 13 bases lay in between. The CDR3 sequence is CASSLRPGEHEKLFF. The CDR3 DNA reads TGTGCCAGCAGTTTAAGGCCAGGGGAACATGAAAAACTGTTTTTT.

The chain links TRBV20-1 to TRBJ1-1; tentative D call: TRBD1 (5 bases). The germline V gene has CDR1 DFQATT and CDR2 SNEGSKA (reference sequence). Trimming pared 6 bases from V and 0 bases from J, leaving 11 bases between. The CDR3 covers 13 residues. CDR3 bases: TGCAGTGCCCCCAAGGGGATGAACACTGAAGCTTTCTTT. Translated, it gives CSAPKGMNTEAFF.

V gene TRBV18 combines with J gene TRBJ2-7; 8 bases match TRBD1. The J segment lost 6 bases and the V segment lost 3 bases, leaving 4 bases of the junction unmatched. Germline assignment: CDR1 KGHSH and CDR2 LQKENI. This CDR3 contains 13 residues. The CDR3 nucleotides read TGTGCCAGCTCACCGGACAGGGTCAGCGAGCAGTACTTC. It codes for CASSPDRVSEQYF.

The CDR3: CASSLRRDPNYEQYF. The CDR3 nucleotides read TGTGCCAGCAGTTTAAGGCGGGACCCAAACTACGAGCAGTACTTC. The V gene is TRBV28, the J gene TRBJ2-7, with D possibly TRBD2 on 6 matching bases. V gave up 2 bases and J gave up 3 bases, with 14 bases separating them. Germline V gene sequence: CDR1 MDHEN, CDR2 SYDVKM. The CDR3 totals 15 residues.

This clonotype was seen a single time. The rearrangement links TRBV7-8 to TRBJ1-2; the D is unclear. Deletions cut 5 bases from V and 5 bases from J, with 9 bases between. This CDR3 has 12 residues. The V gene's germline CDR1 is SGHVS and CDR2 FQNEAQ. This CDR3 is CASSNPGYGYTF. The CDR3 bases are TGTGCCAGCAGCAACCCCGGTTATGGCTACACCTTC.

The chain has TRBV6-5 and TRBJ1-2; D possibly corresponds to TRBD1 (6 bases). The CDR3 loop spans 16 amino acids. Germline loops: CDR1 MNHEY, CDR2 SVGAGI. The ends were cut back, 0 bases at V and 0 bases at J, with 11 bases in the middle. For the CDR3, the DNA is TGTGCCAGCAGTTACTCGACAGGAATGACTAACTATGGCTACACCTTC. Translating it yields CASSYSTGMTNYGYTF.

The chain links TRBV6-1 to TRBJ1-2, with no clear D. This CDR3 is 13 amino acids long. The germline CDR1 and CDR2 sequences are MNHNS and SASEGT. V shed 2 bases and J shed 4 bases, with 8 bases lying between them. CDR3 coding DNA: TGTGCCAGCAGTGAAACCCCCCTCTATGGCTACACCTTC. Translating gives CASSETPLYGYTF.

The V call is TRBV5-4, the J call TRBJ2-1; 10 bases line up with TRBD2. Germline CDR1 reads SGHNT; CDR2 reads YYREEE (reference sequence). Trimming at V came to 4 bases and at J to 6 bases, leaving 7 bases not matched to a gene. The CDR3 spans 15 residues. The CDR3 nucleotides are TGTGCCAGCAGCCCCCCGGGACTAGCGACCAATGAGCAGTTCTTC. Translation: CASSPPGLATNEQFF.

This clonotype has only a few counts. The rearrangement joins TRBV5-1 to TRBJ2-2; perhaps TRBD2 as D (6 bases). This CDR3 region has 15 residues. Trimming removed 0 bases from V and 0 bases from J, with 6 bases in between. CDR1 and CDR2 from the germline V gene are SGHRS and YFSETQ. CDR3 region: CASSLGLANTGELFF. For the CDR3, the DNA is TGCGCCAGCAGCTTGGGACTAGCGAACACCGGGGAGCTGTTTTTT.

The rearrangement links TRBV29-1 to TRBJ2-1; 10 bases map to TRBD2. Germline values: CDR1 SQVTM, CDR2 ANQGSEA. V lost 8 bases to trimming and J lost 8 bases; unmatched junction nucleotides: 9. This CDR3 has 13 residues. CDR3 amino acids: CSILAGVIDEQFF. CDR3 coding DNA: TGCAGCATCCTAGCGGGAGTGATCGATGAGCAGTTCTTC.

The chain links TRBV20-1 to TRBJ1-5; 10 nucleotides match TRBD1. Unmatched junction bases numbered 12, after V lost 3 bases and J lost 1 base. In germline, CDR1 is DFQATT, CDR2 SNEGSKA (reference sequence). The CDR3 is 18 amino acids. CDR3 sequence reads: CSASIVGQGRRSNQPQHF. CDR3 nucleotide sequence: TGCAGTGCTAGTATTGTGGGACAGGGGAGGCGCAGCAATCAGCCCCAGCATTTT.

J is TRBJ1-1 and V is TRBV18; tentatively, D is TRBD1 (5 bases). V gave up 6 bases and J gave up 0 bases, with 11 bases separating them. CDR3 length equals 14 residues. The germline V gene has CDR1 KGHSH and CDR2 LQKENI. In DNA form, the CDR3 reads TGTGCCAGCTCGCGGGCGGGGGTGAACACTGAAGCTTTCTTT. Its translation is CASSRAGVNTEAFF.

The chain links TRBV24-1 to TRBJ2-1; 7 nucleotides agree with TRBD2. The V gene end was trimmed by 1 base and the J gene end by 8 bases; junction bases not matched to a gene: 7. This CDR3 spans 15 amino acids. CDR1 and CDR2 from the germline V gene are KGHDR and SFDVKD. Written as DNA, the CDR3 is TGTGCCACCAGTGATTTCGGGGGGAGGGCCGATGAGCAGTTCTTC. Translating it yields CATSDFGGRADEQFF.

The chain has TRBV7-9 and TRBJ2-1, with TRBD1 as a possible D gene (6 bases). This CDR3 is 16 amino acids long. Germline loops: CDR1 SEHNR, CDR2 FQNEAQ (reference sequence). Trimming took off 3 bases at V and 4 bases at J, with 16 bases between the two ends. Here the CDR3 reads CASSFTGTNQYNEQFF. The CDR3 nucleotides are TGTGCCAGCAGCTTTACCGGGACAAATCAATACAATGAGCAGTTCTTC.

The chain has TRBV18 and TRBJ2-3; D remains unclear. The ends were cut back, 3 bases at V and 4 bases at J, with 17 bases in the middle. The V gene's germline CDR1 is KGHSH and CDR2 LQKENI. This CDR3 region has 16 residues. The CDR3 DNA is TGTGCCAGCTCACCGTCTGCCCCTTTGCGGCCAGATACGCAGTATTTT. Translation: CASSPSAPLRPDTQYF.

CDR3 sequence reads: CASSFTGGVETQYF. The CDR3 nucleotides are TGTGCCAGCAGCTTTACGGGAGGGGTGGAGACCCAGTACTTC. The V call is TRBV11-2, the J call TRBJ2-5; 8 bases align to TRBD2. The germline CDR1 and CDR2 sequences are SGHAT and FQNNGV. There are 14 residues in the CDR3. V was clipped by 3 bases and J by 5 bases; unmatched bases: 5.

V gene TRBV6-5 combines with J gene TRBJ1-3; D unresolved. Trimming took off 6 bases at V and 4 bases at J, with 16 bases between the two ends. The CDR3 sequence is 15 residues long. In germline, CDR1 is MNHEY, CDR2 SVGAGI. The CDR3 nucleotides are TGTGCCAGCAGGCGTCAGGCCCGGGGAGGAAACACCATATATTTT. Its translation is CASRRQARGGNTIYF.

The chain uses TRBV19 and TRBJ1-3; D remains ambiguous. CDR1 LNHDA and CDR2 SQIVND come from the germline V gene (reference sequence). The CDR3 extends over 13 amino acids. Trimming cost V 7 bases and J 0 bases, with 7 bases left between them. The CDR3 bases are TGTGCCAGTACTCGTAGCTCTGGAAACACCATATATTTT. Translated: CASTRSSGNTIYF.

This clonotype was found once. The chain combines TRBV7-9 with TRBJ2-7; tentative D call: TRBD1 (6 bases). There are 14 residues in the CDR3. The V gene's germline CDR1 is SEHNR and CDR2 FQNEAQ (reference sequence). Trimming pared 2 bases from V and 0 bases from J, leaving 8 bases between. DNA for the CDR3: TGTGCCAGCAGCTTAACAGGGTTCTCCTACGAGCAGTACTTC. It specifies CASSLTGFSYEQYF. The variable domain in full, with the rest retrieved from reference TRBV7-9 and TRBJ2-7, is DTGVSQNPRHKITKRGQNVTFRCDPISEHNRLYWYRQTLGQGPEFLTYFQNEAQLEKSRLLSDRFSAERPKGSFSTLEIQRTEQGDSAMYLCASSLTGFSYEQYFGPGTRLTVT.

Written as DNA, the CDR3 is TGTGCCAGCAGGCCGGACTGGAGTTCCACAGATACGCAGTATTTT. This encodes CASRPDWSSTDTQYF. The chain has TRBV2 and TRBJ2-3; TRBD2 might be the D (5 bases). The CDR3 totals 15 residues. The germline gives CDR1 SNHLY, CDR2 FYNNEI. Trimming shortened V by 6 bases and J by 2 bases, and 15 bases separated the two germline ends.

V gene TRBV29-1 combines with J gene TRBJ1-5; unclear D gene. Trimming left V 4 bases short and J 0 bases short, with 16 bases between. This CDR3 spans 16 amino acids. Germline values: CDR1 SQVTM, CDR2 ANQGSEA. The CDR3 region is CSVVFQVSSSNQPQHF. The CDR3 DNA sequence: TGCAGCGTTGTCTTTCAAGTCTCCTCTAGCAATCAGCCCCAGCATTTT.

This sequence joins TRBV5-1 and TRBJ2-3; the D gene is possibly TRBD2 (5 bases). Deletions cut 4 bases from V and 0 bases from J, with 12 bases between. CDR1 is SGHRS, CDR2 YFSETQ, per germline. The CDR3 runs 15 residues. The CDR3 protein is CASSPGLISTDTQYF. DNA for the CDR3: TGCGCCAGCAGCCCAGGACTGATTAGCACAGATACGCAGTATTTT.

The CDR3 here is CASRWAGSYEQYF. For the CDR3, the DNA is TGTGCCAGCAGGTGGGCAGGGTCCTACGAGCAGTACTTC. The chain employs TRBV27 and TRBJ2-7, with D perhaps TRBD1 (5 bases). The CDR3 extends over 13 amino acids. The V gene's germline CDR1 is MNHEY and CDR2 SMNVEV (reference sequence). V was trimmed by 6 bases and J by 1 base, leaving 10 bases between them.